Detailed here is one T cell receptor beta chain. Its antigen is still unknown. No clone much larger than this one lies a single base away; base qualities are absent. V gives up 5 bases and J gives up 2 bases, and the segment between their germline ends measures 11 bases. From a lookup of the germline V gene, CDR1 and CDR2 are SGHTA and FQGNSA. The CDR3, cysteine through phenylalanine, is 14 amino acids long. The CDR3 DNA has 42 bases and is translated from base 1. The library came from 5' RACE. Sequenced on an Illumina HiSeq 2500. The second PCR ran for roughly 7 to 11 cycles and used a J-beta primer mix along with a sample-barcoded 5' primer. A unique molecular identifier was introduced onto each TCR beta cDNA molecule by a template-switch 5' adaptor carrying 12 random nucleotides. Each sample yielded at least 3 million CDR3-containing paired-end reads. First-strand cDNA synthesis was performed from all RNA using the Mint cDNA synthesis kit, with priming by a TRBC-specific oligonucleotide. Following uracil-DNA glycosylase treatment, all cDNA underwent a first 18-cycle PCR with the universal primers M1SS and BC2_uni_R. As for how the authors treated the data: For normalization, 1 million high-quality reads were randomly selected from each sample, with every read carrying a distinct molecular identifier. Reads with shared molecular identifiers were discarded instead of being binned into consensus sequences. MiTCR, set to a Q25 quality threshold and the strictest error-elimination algorithm, was used for CDR3 identification, clonotype clustering and error correction. A nonparametric unseen species model with Euler transformation was used to estimate lower-bound total TCR beta diversity. TCRdb redid the processing of the public reads, applying fastp at Q25 and MiXCR, and retained in-frame beta chains. One record per CDR3 amino acid sequence lists the most common genes and DNA. TCRdb, rather than the study authors, made the V and J calls. This sample gives about 1.1 million distinct CDR3 sequences in total; 35% to 40% of them show up just once. Clones ranked in the top ten supply around 12% of the sample.

The data were obtained in a study of blood T cells in healthy people across ages (dated by TCRdb to about 2015). A note on the overall study: In model experiments, roughly one uniquely barcoded TCR beta cDNA molecule per two T cells was captured by template switching. To avoid experimental bias, donors of different ages were distributed randomly across sequencing lanes. The study measured age-related changes in TCR beta repertoire diversity using deep sequencing normalized with unique cDNA molecular identifiers. The donors were divided into four age groups: young (average roughly 15 years), middle-aged (approximately 39), aged (roughly 66) and long-lived (about 80). For two donors (one aged 18 to 30 and one aged 80 or older), the study analyzed two additional independent replicas of 1 million unique cDNA reads from the same blood draw.

The research as a whole found: The percentage of naive T cells measured by flow cytometry correlated strongly with observed TCR beta diversity. Estimates of total diversity from one million sequenced T cells were regarded as lower bounds and underestimates. Since profiling was done on bulk unsorted PBMCs, naive and antigen-experienced compartments could not be conclusively compared. Compared with the aged group, the long-lived group had more naive CD4+ T cells, fewer expanded clones and increased TCR diversity, suggesting age selection. Donor CMV infection status was unknown, potentially confounding age-related changes in expanded clonotypes. As age increased, observed TCR beta diversity per million T cells dropped in a roughly linear way, and a significant reduction was already evident by age 40.

The 35 to 40 donors, aged about 6 to 95 years, were systemically healthy Caucasian individuals from Russia. Each donor gave ten milliliters of peripheral blood, drawn into EDTA-treated Vacutainer tubes. PBMCs were isolated by Ficoll-Paque density-gradient centrifugation, with at least 6 million obtained per sample. Total RNA, at least 5.5 micrograms per sample, was extracted from PBMCs with Trizol reagent. For every donor, flow cytometry on a PBMC aliquot measured the percentage of naive CD45RAhigh/CD27high T cells. The sample was blood. The TCR comes from a man between 18 and 29 years old in good health. The sequence is built from TRBV7-2 and TRBJ2-3; 5 matching bases give a weak D call of TRBD1. The bases are TGTGCCAGCAGCCAGGGTAGGAACACAGATACGCAGTATTTT. This codes for CASSQGRNTDTQYF.